This TCR beta chain came from a study of blood T cells in healthy people across ages. This clonotype has just one count. The V end was cut by 8 bases, the J end by 6 bases, with 11 bases between. CDR3 length equals 11 residues. Germline V gene lookup returns CDR1 SNHLY and CDR2 FYNNEI. Primers used in a second PCR of about 6 to 11 cycles were a sample-barcoded 5' primer and a J-beta primer mix. TCRdb processed the 5' RACE reads anew with MiXCR; each CDR3 protein has one entry. This sample has 600,000 to 900,000 distinct CDR3 sequences; 25% to 30% occur once, and the top ten carry 2.5% to 3.5%. The data were also submitted as part of a second study, on T cells of mothers and their children.

The chain couples TRBV2 to TRBJ2-7; D is ambiguous. Sequencing was done on a sample of blood. The TCR originated in a boy younger than 18 in good health. The CDR3, as DNA: TGTGCCAGCGTGGGTTGGCCCGAGCAGTACTTC. Translated, it gives CASVGWPEQYF.